What follows are 8 T cell receptor beta chains derived from one specimen sequenced in a study of T cell repertoires in cytomegalovirus infection. A single record per CDR3 protein comes from TCRdb applying MiXCR to the reads. The table includes 200,000 to 250,000 distinct CDR3 sequences, 22% detected once. Sequenced input: CD8+ T cells from PBMCs. The receptors originated from a human donor in good health (CMV status not recorded). Some clones in this sample may be carry-over from other donors' samples.

This clonotype was counted between two and nine times. The chain carries TRBV6-5 and TRBJ1-5; D is unclear. The CDR3 sequence is 14 residues long. Trimming pared 2 bases from V and 1 base from J, leaving 6 bases between. Germline-derived CDR1 and CDR2 are MNHEY and SVGAGI. DNA of the CDR3: TGTGCCAGCAGTTACATTGGGAGCAATCAGCCCCAGCATTTT. It translates to CASSYIGSNQPQHF.

Here the CDR3 DNA reads TGTGCCAGCAGCTCGGGACAGATTAACACTGAAGCTTTCTTT. It translates to CASSSGQINTEAFF. The genes are TRBV5-5 and TRBJ1-1; 7 bases match TRBD1. The length of the CDR3 is 14 residues. Germline CDR1 is SGHKS and CDR2 is YYEKEE (reference sequence). V lost 3 bases, J lost 2 bases, and 4 bases stayed unmatched.

This clonotype was counted a few times. This chain links TRBV28 with TRBJ2-3; TRBD2 aligns across 11 bases. Germline V CDR1 and CDR2: MDHEN, SYDVKM. The CDR3 totals 18 residues. The ends lost 3 bases at V and 0 bases at J; junction bases unmatched: 8. In nucleotides, the CDR3 is TGTGCCAGCAGTTTCCTGACTAGCGGGGTTACTAGCACAGATACGCAGTATTTT. Its protein is CASSFLTSGVTSTDTQYF.

This clonotype was found a few times. The chain links TRBV3-1 to TRBJ1-1; D gene uncertain. V lost 0 bases and J 7 bases, leaving 18 bases between the germline ends. Germline CDR1 is LGHDT and CDR2 is YNNKEL (reference sequence). The CDR3 has 16 residues. In DNA form, the CDR3 reads TGTGCCAGCAGCCAAGATCGAGGTGGAGGGCTGGTTGAAGCTTTCTTT. Translation gives CASSQDRGGGLVEAFF.

The V and J genes are TRBV2 and TRBJ2-6; weak D call: TRBD1 (5 bases). This CDR3 has 15 amino acids. The germline CDR1 and CDR2 sequences are SNHLY and FYNNEI. The ends were cut back, 5 bases at V and 0 bases at J, with 8 bases in the middle. The CDR3: CASSPQGSGANVLTF. The CDR3 coding sequence is TGTGCCAGCAGTCCCCAGGGCTCTGGGGCCAACGTCCTGACTTTC.

This clonotype has a handful of counts. Compared with germline, one end of the junction differs, possibly owing to a read error. The rearrangement links TRBV24-1 to TRBJ2-5; a possible D gene is TRBD1 (6 bases). The germline V gene has CDR1 KGHDR and CDR2 SFDVKD. The CDR3 is 14 residues long. The CDR3 here is CATSDPRQEETQYF. The DNA of the CDR3 is TGTGCCACCAGTGATCCACGACAGGAAGAGACCCAGTATTTC.

This clonotype was seen ten or more times. The chain combines TRBV20-1 with TRBJ2-7; TRBD1 or TRBD2 may be the D gene (6 bases each). The ends were cut back, 2 bases at V and 1 base at J, with 15 bases in the middle. Germline V gene lookup returns CDR1 DFQATT and CDR2 SNEGSKA (reference sequence). CDR3 length: 15 amino acids. CDR3 protein: CSARPLEGGSYEQYF. The CDR3 coding sequence is TGCAGTGCTAGACCTCTAGAGGGGGGATCCTACGAGCAGTACTTC.

This clonotype showed up just a few times. The chain is built from TRBV2 and TRBJ2-2; possibly TRBD1 for D (5 bases). CDR1 is SNHLY, CDR2 FYNNEI, per germline. Trimming took 4 bases from V and 3 from J, leaving 9 bases between them. The CDR3 runs to 14 residues. CDR3 in DNA: TGTGCCAGCAGTGGCAGGGTCGACACCGGGGAGCTGTTTTTT. Translated, it gives CASSGRVDTGELFF.